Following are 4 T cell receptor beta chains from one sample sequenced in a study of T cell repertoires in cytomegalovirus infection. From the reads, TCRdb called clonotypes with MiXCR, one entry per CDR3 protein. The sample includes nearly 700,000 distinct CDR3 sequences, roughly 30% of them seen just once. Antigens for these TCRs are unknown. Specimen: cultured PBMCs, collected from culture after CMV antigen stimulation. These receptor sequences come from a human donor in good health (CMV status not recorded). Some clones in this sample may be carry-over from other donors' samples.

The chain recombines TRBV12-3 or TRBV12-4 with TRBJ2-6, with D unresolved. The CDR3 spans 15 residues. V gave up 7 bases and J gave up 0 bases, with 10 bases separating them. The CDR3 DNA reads TGTGCCAGCACCCCGGCAACCTCTGGGGCCAACGTCCTGACTTTC. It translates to CASTPATSGANVLTF.

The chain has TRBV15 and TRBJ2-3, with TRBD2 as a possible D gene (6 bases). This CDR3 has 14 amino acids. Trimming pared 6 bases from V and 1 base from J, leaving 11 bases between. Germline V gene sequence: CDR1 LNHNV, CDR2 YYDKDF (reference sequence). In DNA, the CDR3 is TGTGCCACCAGAAACGGGAGAGGCACAGATACGCAGTATTTT. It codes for CATRNGRGTDTQYF.

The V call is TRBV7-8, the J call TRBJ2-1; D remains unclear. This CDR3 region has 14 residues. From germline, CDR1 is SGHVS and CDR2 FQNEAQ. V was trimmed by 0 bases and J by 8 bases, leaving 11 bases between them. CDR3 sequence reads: CASSLAVSGYEQFF. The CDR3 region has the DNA TGTGCCAGCAGCTTAGCTGTTTCGGGCTATGAGCAGTTCTTC.

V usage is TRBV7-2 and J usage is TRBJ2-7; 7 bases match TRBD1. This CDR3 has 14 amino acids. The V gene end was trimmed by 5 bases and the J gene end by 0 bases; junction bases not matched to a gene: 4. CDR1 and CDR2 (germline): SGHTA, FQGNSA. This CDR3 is CASSRRDSSYEQYF. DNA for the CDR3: TGTGCCAGCAGCCGCCGGGACAGCTCCTACGAGCAGTACTTC.